This TCR beta chain derives from a study of regulatory T cells in long-lasting Graves disease. In the study overall: Antithyroid drugs had been taken under 3 months by newly diagnosed Graves' patients.

This clonotype has a count of ten or more. Specified time point: newly diagnosed GD, antithyroid drugs for less than 3 months. Generation of the TCR library employed RNA extracted from PBMCs. The patients were drawn from one endocrinology department in Xi'an, China. Assembly of TCR beta libraries relied on iRepertoire HTBI primers together with Arm-PCR of CDR3 regions. TCRdb independently ran MiXCR on the multiplex PCR reads; one entry per CDR3 protein. The sample has hundreds of thousands of distinct CDR3 sequences; roughly a sixth are singletons. CDR1 is SGHAT and CDR2 is FQNNGV in the germline V gene. The V end was cut by 0 bases, the J end by 7 bases, with 12 bases between. The CDR3 runs to 14 residues. These data were likewise used in another study, on T cells in Graves' hyperthyroidism and ophthalmopathy.

Material: peripheral blood mononuclear cells (PBMCs), obtained at new diagnosis, from a patient treated with antithyroid drugs. V usage is TRBV11-2 and J usage is TRBJ2-5; either TRBD1 or TRBD2 may supply D (6 bases each). This TCR came from a man aged 40-50 years with Graves disease. CDR3 in DNA: TGTGCCAGCAGCTTAGATCGGACAGCGGGGACCCAGTACTTC. It translates to CASSLDRTAGTQYF.